This T cell receptor (beta chain) was recorded in a study of post-analysis software for immune sequencing data. Study as a whole: Recorded disease courses covered relapsing-remitting, secondary progressive and progressive-relapsing multiple sclerosis. Some patients had no subtype annotation. Findings and caveats of the study: Samples from a shared batch, those prepared together, strongly co-clustered by F measure. Comparison with controls showed significantly lower normalized Chao1 diversity in multiple sclerosis patients. TRBV5-6, TRBV5-1 and TRBV20-1 belonged to a set of about 5 TRBV segments that were more frequent in patients than controls.

Notes on this clonotype: The antigen remains unidentified.

Every TCR beta cDNA library bore unique molecular identifiers. With roughly 0.85 to 11 million T cells as the source, hundreds of thousands of cDNA molecules resulted. TCRdb redid the calling of the PCR reads with MiXCR, one entry per CDR3 protein. The data show approximately 660,000 distinct CDR3 sequences, 55% to 60% seen once. Germline CDR1 KGHSH, CDR2 LQKENI. Between the trimmed V and J ends, which lost 1 base and 5 bases, there was a span of 18 bases. The CDR3 is made up of 17 amino acids. Sequencing was performed on blood. This clonotype was sampled from a girl aged 2 to 10 with multiple sclerosis. V is TRBV18 and J is TRBJ2-1, with a possible D match to TRBD2 (5 bases). The CDR3 DNA sequence: TGTGCCAGCTCACCACAGAATAGGAGAGGGCCCAACAATGAGCAGTTCTTC. It is translated as CASSPQNRRGPNNEQFF.